These 23 T cell receptor beta chains were all obtained from the same sample, sequenced in a study of spatial heterogeneity in lung cancer. Each CDR3 protein is one row after TCRdb ran MiXCR on the 5' RACE reads. In the table there are under 45,000 distinct CDR3 sequences, over 6.5% of which are singletons. Documented time point: blood at routine non-recurrence follow-up after resection. Sequenced material: PBMCs, taken at follow-up. Every receptor here comes from a male donor with early-stage non-small cell lung cancer.

This clonotype was picked up many times. The chain links TRBV7-8 to TRBJ1-2; no clear D gene. CDR1 SGHVS and CDR2 FQNEAQ come from the germline V gene. The CDR3 runs 12 residues. Trimming took 3 bases from V and 8 from J, leaving 10 bases between them. Written as DNA, the CDR3 is TGTGCCAGCAGCTTGGGCGACACAGGCTACACCTTC. Translation: CASSLGDTGYTF.

This clonotype was recorded a few times. The V call is TRBV18, the J call TRBJ2-3; TRBD2 matches 10 bases. The ends lost 4 bases at V and 3 bases at J; junction bases unmatched: 7. CDR1 and CDR2 (germline): KGHSH, LQKENI. CDR3 length: 16 amino acids. CDR3 region: CASSLGLAELTDTQYF. In DNA, the CDR3 is TGTGCCAGCTCACTCGGACTAGCGGAACTGACAGATACGCAGTATTTT.

This clonotype occurred many times. The V and J genes are TRBV7-9 and TRBJ1-1; TRBD1 agrees at 7 bases. The CDR3 is 16 amino acids. With V trimmed by 5 bases and J by 8 bases, 17 bases remained unmatched. CDR1 is SEHNR, CDR2 FQNEAQ, per germline (reference sequence). The CDR3 DNA is TGTGCCAGCAGCCCCCTTAATCCAGGGGGAAAATCAGAAGCTTTCTTT. Its translation is CASSPLNPGGKSEAFF.

The sample holds many counts of this clonotype. The chain carries TRBV7-3 and TRBJ2-2; D gene unclear. This CDR3 is 15 amino acids long. V gave up 3 bases and J gave up 1 base, with 9 bases separating them. The germline V gene has CDR1 SGHTA and CDR2 FQGTGA. CDR3 coding DNA: TGTGCCAGCAGCTTGGGTGACAAGAACACCGGGGAGCTGTTTTTT. This codes for CASSLGDKNTGELFF.

This clonotype was detected many times. The chain is built from TRBV7-2 and TRBJ1-2, with TRBD1 identical over 10 bases. This CDR3 spans 14 amino acids. Per the germline V gene, CDR1 is SGHTA and CDR2 is FQGNSA. V shed 1 base, J shed 8 bases, and the junction held 4 bases outside the gene matches. The CDR3 DNA sequence: TGTGCCAGCAGCTTAGAGGGACAGGGGCAAGGCTACACCTTC. This encodes CASSLEGQGQGYTF.

In its sample, this clonotype was seen once. Just one base apart from a much larger clone, this may be a read error. CDR3 sequence: CASRTGTGTEAFF. The CDR3 coding sequence is TGTGCCAGCAGAACGGGCACGGGGACAGAAGCTTTCTTT. J is TRBJ1-1 and V is TRBV6-6; a weak D match, TRBD1 (6 bases). Trimming left V 6 bases short and J 8 bases short, with 16 bases between. The CDR3 totals 13 residues. The germline V gene has CDR1 MNHNY and CDR2 SVGAGI (reference sequence).

V and J are TRBV5-5 and TRBJ1-1; D gene ambiguous. Trimming took off 4 bases at V and 1 base at J, with 11 bases between the two ends. The CDR3 sequence is 14 residues long. CDR1 is SGHKS, CDR2 YYEKEE, per germline (reference sequence). The CDR3 here is CASSLRTGNTEAFF. The CDR3 DNA is TGTGCCAGCAGCCTACGGACGGGGAACACTGAAGCTTTCTTT.

This clonotype came up many times. The chain carries TRBV18 and TRBJ1-4; TRBD1 matches at 9 bases. The CDR3 consists of 16 residues. The germline CDR1 and CDR2 sequences are KGHSH and LQKENI. The V segment lost 4 bases and the J segment 3 bases; nucleotides outside the gene matches: 6. CDR3 bases: TGTGCCAGCTCACAGGACAGGGGTACGGCTAATGAAAAACTGTTTTTT. Translation gives CASSQDRGTANEKLFF.

Many counts were recorded for this clonotype. This chain links TRBV6-1 with TRBJ1-2, with TRBD1 as a possible D gene (5 bases). Trimming left V 6 bases short and J 1 base short, with 12 bases between. Germline V gene data show CDR1 as MNHNS and CDR2 as SASEGT. The CDR3 runs to 14 residues. The CDR3 is CASRPWGRNYGYTF. Here the CDR3 DNA reads TGTGCCAGCAGGCCTTGGGGCCGTAACTATGGCTACACCTTC.

The rearrangement links TRBV2 to TRBJ1-5, with unresolved D. The CDR3 consists of 15 residues. The germline V gene has CDR1 SNHLY and CDR2 FYNNEI. Trimming took 8 bases from V and 2 from J, leaving 16 bases between them. The CDR3 region has the DNA TGTGCCAGCGTAGCGGACCCTGAGGGCAATCAGCCCCAGCATTTT. Translating gives CASVADPEGNQPQHF.

About this clonotype: This may arise from a read error, as a much more abundant clone is one base away. The chain combines TRBV7-8 with TRBJ1-5, with D hard to call. This CDR3 spans 15 amino acids. Trimming pared 1 base from V and 4 bases from J, leaving 11 bases between. Germline V gives CDR1 SGHVS, CDR2 FQNEAQ. CDR3 DNA: TGTGCCAGCAGCTTAGAGCGATCACCGAATCAGCCCCAGCATTTT. This encodes CASSLERSPNQPQHF.

There are a few counts of this clonotype. CDR3 coding DNA: TGTGCCAGCAGCTTTATGGGCCAGTACAATGAGCAGTTCTTC. It translates to CASSFMGQYNEQFF. The chain is built from TRBV7-9 and TRBJ2-1; unclear D gene. Trimming took off 3 bases at V and 4 bases at J, with 10 bases between the two ends. The CDR3 has 14 amino acids. Germline assignment: CDR1 SEHNR and CDR2 FQNEAQ (reference sequence).

This clonotype was observed a handful of times. The chain joins TRBV12-3 or TRBV12-4 to TRBJ2-2, with 7 bases identical to TRBD2. The CDR3 has 15 residues. Trimming cost V 4 bases and J 4 bases; bases outside gene matches: 6. In DNA, the CDR3 is TGTGCCAGCAGTTCCTCTGCTAGCGGCACCGGGGAGCTGTTTTTT. Protein sequence: CASSSSASGTGELFF.

At least ten counts were recorded for this clonotype. The chain employs TRBV6-5 and TRBJ2-7; 9 nucleotides line up with TRBD1. CDR1 and CDR2 from the germline V gene are MNHEY and SVGAGI. The CDR3 is 15 amino acids. The J segment lost 2 bases and the V segment lost 0 bases, leaving 2 bases of the junction unmatched. This chain's CDR3 is CASSYSGTGTYEQYF. The CDR3 DNA follows: TGTGCCAGCAGTTACTCCGGGACAGGGACCTACGAGCAGTACTTC.

A note on this clonotype: Since a much larger clone is just one base distant, this may be a read error. V is TRBV20-1 and J is TRBJ2-1; D remains unclear. The CDR3 is 12 amino acids. V was shortened by 5 bases and J by 2 bases, with 7 bases between the two germline ends. Germline lookup yields CDR1 DFQATT and CDR2 SNEGSKA (reference sequence). The CDR3 loop is CSAQAAYNEQFF. CDR3 in DNA: TGCAGTGCTCAGGCAGCCTACAATGAGCAGTTCTTC.

The sample holds many counts of this clonotype. One junction end does not reproduce the germline sequence, and a read error may be involved. The chain joins TRBV7-7 to TRBJ1-1; D may be TRBD1 (5 bases). The germline gives CDR1 SSHAT, CDR2 FNYEAQ (reference sequence). This CDR3 is 15 amino acids long. The CDR3 DNA is TGTGCTAGCAGCCCCATAGGGGTGAAGAACACTGAAGCTTTCTTT. It is translated as CASSPIGVKNTEAFF.

This clonotype has ten or more counts. The V and J genes are TRBV9 and TRBJ2-1, with TRBD2 matching 9 bases. Per the germline V gene, CDR1 is SGDLS and CDR2 is YYNGEE. J gave up 5 bases and V 0 bases, and 6 bases lay outside the gene matches. This CDR3 is built from 16 residues. Here the CDR3 DNA reads TGTGCCAGCAGCGTAGAGTCTAGCGGGATTCACAATGAGCAGTTCTTC. Its translation is CASSVESSGIHNEQFF.

This clonotype showed up many times. This rearrangement joins TRBV2 to TRBJ2-5; D gene uncertain. The CDR3 has 15 residues. Trimming left V 7 bases short and J 4 bases short, with 19 bases between. Germline-derived CDR1 and CDR2 are SNHLY and FYNNEI. CDR3 nucleotides: TGTGCCAGCACCCTTACCAGGTATCCTGGAGAGACCCAGTACTTC. Protein sequence: CASTLTRYPGETQYF.

The V call is TRBV12-3 or TRBV12-4, the J call TRBJ1-5; 8 bases line up with TRBD1. The V and J ends lost 3 bases and 3 bases, in that order; junction bases with no gene match: 4. The CDR3 is made up of 15 amino acids. The DNA of the CDR3 is TGTGCCAGCAGTTTGGCAGGGGGCGACAATCAGCCCCAGCATTTT. It translates to CASSLAGGDNQPQHF.

The chain couples TRBV1 to TRBJ2-6; TRBD1 is taken as the D call from the table, unchecked against the DNA. TRBV1 is annotated as a pseudogene. The CDR3 loop spans 15 amino acids. The CDR3 loop reads CTGTGYVAGANVLTF. The CDR3 coding sequence is TGCACCGGGACAGGATATGTGGCTGGGGCCAACGTCCTGACTTTC.

This clonotype was counted ten times or more. The V and J genes are TRBV6-5 and TRBJ1-2, with 8 bases that match TRBD1. CDR1 MNHEY and CDR2 SVGAGI come from the germline V gene. The CDR3 length is 16 residues. Losses at the gene ends were 4 bases for V and 4 bases for J; bases not matched to a gene: 11. The CDR3, as DNA: TGTGCCAGCAGTTCGTACGACAGGGGACCCGTCTATGGCTACACCTTC. Amino acid sequence: CASSSYDRGPVYGYTF.

This clonotype has a count of ten or more. The gene calls are TRBV18 and TRBJ2-3; TRBD2 matches 11 bases. The germline V gene has CDR1 KGHSH and CDR2 LQKENI. After removal of 2 bases from V and 4 bases from J, the junction contained 5 bases not matched to a gene. This CDR3 has 16 amino acids. DNA for the CDR3: TGTGCCAGCTCACCAAGGCTAGCGGGGGGTCCAGATACGCAGTATTTT. Its translation is CASSPRLAGGPDTQYF.

This chain connects TRBV29-1 to TRBJ2-5, with 7 bases lining up with TRBD2. The CDR3 length is 11 residues. Germline trimming cut 7 bases from V and 3 bases from J; bases unmatched to any gene: 2. The germline gives CDR1 SQVTM, CDR2 ANQGSEA. The CDR3 bases are TGCAGCGGGGGAGGGGAAGAGACCCAGTACTTC. Amino acids: CSGGGEETQYF.